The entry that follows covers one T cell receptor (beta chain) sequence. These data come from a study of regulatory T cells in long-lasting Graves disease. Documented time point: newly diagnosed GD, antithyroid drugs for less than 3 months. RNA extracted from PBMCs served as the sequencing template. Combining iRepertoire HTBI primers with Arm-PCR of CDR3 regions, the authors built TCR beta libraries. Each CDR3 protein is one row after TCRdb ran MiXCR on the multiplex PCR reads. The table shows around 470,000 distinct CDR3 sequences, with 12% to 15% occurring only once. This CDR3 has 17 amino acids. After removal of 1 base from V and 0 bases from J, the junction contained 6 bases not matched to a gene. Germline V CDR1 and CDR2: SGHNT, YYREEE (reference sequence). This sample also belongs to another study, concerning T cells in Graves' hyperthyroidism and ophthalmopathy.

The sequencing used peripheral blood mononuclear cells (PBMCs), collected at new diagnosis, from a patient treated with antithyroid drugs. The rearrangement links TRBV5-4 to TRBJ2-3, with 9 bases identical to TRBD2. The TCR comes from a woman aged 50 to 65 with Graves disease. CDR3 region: CASSLRRGGASTDTQYF. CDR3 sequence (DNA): TGTGCCAGCAGCTTGAGGCGGGGGGGGGCTAGCACAGATACGCAGTATTTT.